A selection of T cell receptor beta chains follows, all from one sample in a study of CD8 T cells in Susac syndrome. TCRdb independently ran MiXCR on the immunoSEQ multiplex PCR reads; one entry per CDR3 protein. The sample holds about 200,000 distinct CDR3 sequences, 95% seen once. The sequencing sample was made of CD4+ T cells from PBMCs. The receptors originated from a human donor in good health. Each CDR3 is given with its conserved first and last residue. D genes are given only for firm matches. A clone size is listed for some rows: how often the clone was seen (once, few, many), or a class if it is expanded.

v_gene	j_gene	len	d_gene	abundance	CDR3aa	CDR3nt
TRBV29-1	TRBJ2-1	14	TRBD1	.	CSVPRQGAYNEQFF	TGCAGCGTTCCAAGACAGGGGGCCTACAATGAGCAGTTCTTC
TRBV14	TRBJ1-1	15	.	.	CASSQDVQPWGEAFF	TGTGCCAGCAGCCAAGACGTGCAGCCCTGGGGTGAAGCTTTCTTT
TRBV2	TRBJ2-1	15	.	.	CASSATWETYNEQFF	TGTGCCAGCAGCGCGACTTGGGAAACCTACAATGAGCAGTTCTTC
TRBV27	TRBJ1-5	15	.	.	CASSFTREGNQPQHF	TGTGCCAGCAGTTTTACCAGGGAGGGAAATCAGCCCCAGCATTTT
TRBV20-1	TRBJ2-7	15	.	.	CSARGSRGGTYEQYF	TGCAGTGCCAGAGGGTCCAGGGGAGGGACCTACGAGCAGTACTTC
TRBV27	TRBJ2-5	16	TRBD1	.	CASSPPDRVPGETQYF	TGTGCCAGCAGTCCCCCCGACAGGGTTCCGGGGGAGACCCAGTACTTC
TRBV28	TRBJ2-2	15	.	.	CASSFTIAITGELFF	TGTGCCAGCAGTTTCACGATAGCGATCACCGGGGAGCTGTTTTTT
TRBV29-1	TRBJ1-1	13	.	.	CSVEGRENTEAFF	TGCAGCGTGGAAGGACGGGAGAACACTGAAGCTTTCTTT
TRBV11-2	TRBJ2-1	13	.	.	CAMGGTNNNEQFF	TGTGCCATGGGCGGGACCAACAACAATGAGCAGTTCTTC
TRBV9	TRBJ1-2	13	TRBD1	once	CASSARDSYGYTF	TGTGCCAGCAGCGCCCGGGACAGCTATGGCTACACCTTC
TRBV7-3	TRBJ1-1	14	.	once	CASRRGHGNTEAFF	TGTGCCAGCAGGCGAGGACATGGGAACACTGAAGCTTTCTTT
TRBV27	TRBJ2-1	17	.	.	CASSPHGVGAQYNEQFF	TGTGCCAGCAGTCCACATGGTGTTGGCGCCCAATACAATGAGCAGTTCTTC
TRBV5-6	TRBJ2-2	13	.	.	CASSFGQSGELFF	TGTGCCAGCAGCTTTGGGCAGTCCGGGGAGCTGTTTTTT
TRBV20-1	TRBJ2-3	12	.	.	CSARDNTDTQYF	TGCAGTGCTAGAGATAACACAGATACGCAGTATTTT
TRBV7-9	TRBJ1-2	13	.	.	CASSFSGQWGYTF	TGTGCCAGCAGCTTTTCGGGACAATGGGGCTACACCTTC
TRBV20-1	TRBJ2-5	15	.	once	CSAGSPSSFQETQYF	TGCAGTGCTGGTAGCCCTAGCAGTTTCCAAGAGACCCAGTACTTC
TRBV30	TRBJ1-2	11	.	.	CAWTGDSGYTF	TGTGCCTGGACAGGGGATTCTGGCTACACCTTC
TRBV20-1	TRBJ1-4	13	TRBD1	.	CSAKTGGSEKLFF	TGCAGTGCGAAGACAGGGGGCTCTGAAAAACTGTTTTTT
TRBV2	TRBJ1-5	14	TRBD1	.	CASRYGQGSEPQHF	TGTGCCAGCCGATACGGACAGGGGAGCGAGCCCCAGCATTTT
TRBV27	TRBJ2-7	12	.	.	CASSASGRSKNF	TGTGCCAGCAGTGCCTCGGGGCGTTCCAAGAACTTC
TRBV29-1	TRBJ1-1	13	TRBD1	.	CSVKPLTGAEAFF	TGCAGCGTCAAGCCCTTAACAGGGGCTGAAGCTTTCTTT
TRBV24-1	TRBJ2-3	17	.	.	CATSDTGEALGADTQYF	TGTGCCACCAGTGATACCGGCGAGGCCTTAGGGGCAGATACGCAGTATTTT
TRBV3-1	TRBJ2-3	16	.	.	CASSQRRSGGTDTQYF	TGTGCCAGCAGCCAAAGGAGGAGCGGAGGCACAGATACGCAGTATTTT
TRBV7-9	TRBJ2-3	12	.	.	CASIPDLYTQYF	TGTGCCAGCATCCCAGACTTGTATACGCAGTATTTT
TRBV7-2	TRBJ2-1	12	TRBD1	.	CASSFRDRQQFF	TGTGCCAGCAGCTTTCGGGACAGGCAGCAGTTCTTC
TRBV3-1	TRBJ2-4	15	TRBD1	.	CASSIIQGAKNIQYF	TGTGCCAGCAGTATTATACAGGGGGCCAAAAACATTCAGTACTTC
TRBV4-1	TRBJ2-5	15	.	.	CASSPPVIRWETQYF	TGCGCCAGCAGCCCCCCGGTGATCCGCTGGGAGACCCAGTACTTC
TRBV6-6	TRBJ1-2	14	.	.	CASSYSILQYGYTF	TGTGCCAGCAGTTACTCGATTCTTCAATATGGCTACACCTTC
TRBV12-3/TRBV12-4	TRBJ1-3	13	.	.	CASSPGSGNTIYF	TGTGCCAGCAGCCCAGGATCTGGAAACACCATATATTTT